These 5 T cell receptor beta chains were sequenced from one sample in a study of molecular identifiers for immune sequencing clone quantification. TCRdb re-called the PCR reads with MiXCR, one entry per CDR3 protein. The repertoire holds over 550,000 distinct CDR3 sequences, with around 25% as singletons. The material sequenced was naive CD8+ T cells from blood, with Jurkat cell RNA spiked in. The subset here: FACS-sorted CD8+CD4-CCR7+CD45RA+ naive T cells. Receptors originate from a human donor in good health. Some libraries in this study had Jurkat cell RNA spiked in.

The chain has TRBV24-1 and TRBJ2-7; 10 bases line up with TRBD1. From germline, CDR1 is KGHDR and CDR2 SFDVKD. CDR3 length equals 15 residues. After removal of 5 bases from V and 0 bases from J, the junction contained 3 bases not matched to a gene. This chain's CDR3 is CATSAGQGRSYEQYF. In nucleotides, the CDR3 is TGTGCCACCAGTGCGGGACAGGGGCGCTCCTACGAGCAGTACTTC.

The chain couples TRBV6-5 to TRBJ1-1; 9 bases are shared with TRBD1. The germline gives CDR1 MNHEY, CDR2 SVGAGI. V was clipped by 2 bases and J by 3 bases; unmatched bases: 4. The CDR3 totals 15 residues. This CDR3 reads CASSYGTGRYTEAFF. CDR3 sequence (DNA): TGTGCCAGCAGTTACGGGACAGGGAGGTACACTGAAGCTTTCTTT.

This clonotype was seen a few times. The chain carries TRBV9 and TRBJ2-6; D gene ambiguous. The CDR3 is 15 amino acids. Trimming left V 1 base short and J 1 base short, with 6 bases between. CDR1 and CDR2 from the germline V gene are SGDLS and YYNGEE. DNA of the CDR3: TGTGCCAGCAGCGTAAAAGTTTCTGGGGCCAACGTCCTGACTTTC. Its protein is CASSVKVSGANVLTF.

This clonotype turned up a few times. This chain links TRBV3-1 with TRBJ2-5; 7 bases agree with TRBD1. The germline gives CDR1 LGHDT, CDR2 YNNKEL (reference sequence). Trimming took 1 base from V and 3 from J; bases not matched to a gene: 8. The CDR3 sequence is 16 residues long. DNA for the CDR3: TGTGCCAGCAGCCAAGTAGCAGGGGGTTCGAAAGAGACCCAGTACTTC. Amino acids: CASSQVAGGSKETQYF.

The J gene is TRBJ2-7, the V gene TRBV2, with D possibly matching TRBD1 (6 bases). Germline loops: CDR1 SNHLY, CDR2 FYNNEI. The CDR3 sequence is 16 residues long. V was clipped by 6 bases and J by 2 bases, with 20 bases between them. The CDR3 bases are TGTGCCAGCAGCCCAACAGGGTTCGACTTTACCTACGAGCAGTACTTC. Its protein product is CASSPTGFDFTYEQYF.